This T cell receptor beta chain derives from a study of metastatic and nonmetastatic thyroid tumors. Across the whole study: Blood and tumor or nodule tissue repertoires from malignant and benign thyroid patients were compared. Notes on the study in general: Across blood and tumor, TCR beta diversity in malignant thyroid tumors was reportedly significantly higher than in benign nodules.

Each patient came to thyroid surgery without any prior treatment (of any kind). This clone has at least ten counts. Its target is unknown. Via MiXCR, TCRdb re-called the PCR reads. This sample has some 30,000 clones; 25% to 30% occur once, and the top ten carry roughly 32%. In germline, CDR1 is SEHNR, CDR2 FQNEAQ (reference sequence). The CDR3 has 13 amino acids. V dropped 1 base and J dropped 1 base, with 4 bases sitting between them. The sequencing input was blood. This chain uses TRBV7-9 with TRBJ1-1; D unclear. The TCR comes from a female donor with papillary thyroid cancer or a benign thyroid nodule (not recorded which). Some clones in this sample may be carry-over from other donors' samples. CDR3 residues: CASSLVGNTEAFF. CDR3 DNA: TGTGCCAGCAGCTTAGTGGGGAACACTGAAGCTTTCTTT.